Presented here are 7 T cell receptor beta chains from one specimen sequenced in a study of sequential checkpoint blockade in melanoma. Assay used: immunoSEQ multiplex PCR; TCRdb lists only in-frame clones, some missing. The sample lists 18,000 or so clones, 60% to 80% seen once, with 30% to 40% in the top ten. Treatment: randomized to nivolumab then ipilimumab (arm A) or the reverse (arm B). The input for sequencing was CD8+ T cells sorted from blood (inferred from file names), taken from a patient given nivolumab and ipilimumab in sequence. These receptors all stem from a human donor with melanoma.

The V and J genes are TRBV6-5 and TRBJ1-5, with D maybe TRBD1 (6 bases). V shed 5 bases and J shed 0 bases, with 11 bases lying between them. The germline gives CDR1 MNHEY, CDR2 SVGAGI. This CDR3 spans 15 amino acids. CDR3 in DNA: TGTGCCAGCAGTACGAGACAGGATAGCAATCAGCCCCAGCATTTT. Its translation: CASSTRQDSNQPQHF.

This rearrangement joins TRBV5-1 to TRBJ2-7, with D maybe TRBD1 (5 bases). V was shortened by 1 base and J by 3 bases, with 5 bases between the two germline ends. In germline, CDR1 is SGHRS, CDR2 YFSETQ. The CDR3 loop spans 12 amino acids. This chain's CDR3 is CASSLQGYEQYF. CDR3 DNA sequence: TGCGCCAGCAGCTTGCAGGGCTACGAGCAGTACTTC.

The rearrangement uses TRBV29-1 and TRBJ2-2; no definite D call. This CDR3 spans 11 amino acids. Trimming cost V 4 bases and J 7 bases, with 7 bases left between them. Germline V gene lookup returns CDR1 SQVTM and CDR2 ANQGSEA. This CDR3 is CSVGLLGELFF. The CDR3 region has the DNA TGCAGCGTTGGACTGCTCGGGGAGCTGTTTTTT.

This chain links TRBV4-2 with TRBJ2-3; 12 nucleotides agree with TRBD2. Germline V lookup: CDR1 LGHNA, CDR2 YNFKEQ. The CDR3 is 14 amino acids. V lost 3 bases to trimming and J lost 6 bases; unmatched junction nucleotides: 1. The CDR3 is CASSHGLAGDTQYF. The CDR3 DNA sequence: TGTGCCAGCAGCCACGGACTAGCGGGGGATACGCAGTATTTT.

The gene calls are TRBV27 and TRBJ2-1; 10 bases agree with TRBD2. The V segment lost 4 bases and the J segment 9 bases; nucleotides outside the gene matches: 9. There are 15 residues in the CDR3. Germline V gives CDR1 MNHEY, CDR2 SMNVEV (reference sequence). CDR3 DNA: TGTGCCAGCAGTTCACCCAGCGGGAGGGCGGGTGAGCAGTTCTTC. Translation: CASSSPSGRAGEQFF.

This clone has a handful of counts. The chain combines TRBV6-5 with TRBJ2-2; 10 nucleotides match TRBD1. The CDR3 runs 15 residues. Germline-derived CDR1 and CDR2 are MNHEY and SVGAGI. V gave up 5 bases and J gave up 2 bases; unmatched junction bases: 2. CDR3 protein: CASSMTGGNTGELFF. In DNA form, the CDR3 reads TGTGCCAGCAGTATGACAGGGGGCAACACCGGGGAGCTGTTTTTT.

The sample holds one count of this clone. This sequence joins TRBV7-2 and TRBJ2-1; 11 nucleotides match TRBD2. The CDR3 is made up of 15 amino acids. Germline lookup yields CDR1 SGHTA and CDR2 FQGNSA. Germline trimming cut 6 bases from V and 9 bases from J; bases unmatched to any gene: 10. Here the CDR3 DNA reads TGTGCCAGCAGTTCACAACTAGCGGGAGCTGGTGAGCAGTTCTTC. It specifies CASSSQLAGAGEQFF. Based on the CDR3 plus reference TRBV7-2 and TRBJ2-1, the full variable domain is GAGVSQSPSNKVTEKGKDVELRCDPISGHTALYWYRQSLGQGLEFLIYFQGNSAPDKSGLPSDRFSAERTGGSVSTLTIQRTQQEDSAVYLCASSSQLAGAGEQFFGPGTRLTVL.